The rows below give T cell receptor beta chains drawn from one sample of a study of technical replicates of blood from several donors. The method was immunoSEQ multiplex PCR; TCRdb's version includes in-frame clones alone and lacks a portion of them. The profile covers approximately 81,000 clones, with over 90% appearing a single time and 0.37% taken by the ten largest. Sequencing was performed on T cells isolated from PBMCs. The receptors were gathered from a human donor in good health. Both conserved end residues are part of each CDR3. Fields, in order: V gene, clone size, D gene, CDR3 length, J gene, CDR3 protein, CDR3 DNA. The D gene is left open where the match is weak. Clone sizes are given selectively: once, few, many, or a class where the clone is expanded.

>TRBV5-1|.|.|16|TRBJ1-1
CASSLAPVTMNTEAFF
TGCGCCAGCAGCTTGGCTCCAGTAACCATGAACACTGAAGCTTTCTTT
>TRBV2|.|.|13|TRBJ2-7
CASSGTEAYEQYF
TGTGCCAGCAGTGGTACTGAGGCGTACGAGCAGTACTTC
>TRBV6-6|.|.|16|TRBJ2-5
CASSYSRQPIQETQYF
TGTGCCAGCAGTTATTCGCGACAGCCAATTCAAGAGACCCAGTACTTC
>TRBV7-8|.|.|12|TRBJ2-7
CASWGVVYEQYF
TGTGCCAGCTGGGGGGTTGTCTACGAGCAGTACTTC
>TRBV28|.|.|14|TRBJ1-1
CASRDLEVYTEAFF
TGTGCCAGCAGGGATTTGGAGGTTTACACTGAAGCTTTCTTT
>TRBV7-9|.|.|14|TRBJ1-1
CASSFLTGNTEAFF
TGTGCCAGCAGCTTCCTGACTGGGAACACTGAAGCTTTCTTT
>TRBV10-1|.|TRBD2|20|TRBJ2-7
CASIVVRRTSGTSNSYEQYF
TGCGCCAGCATAGTTGTGCGACGCACTAGCGGCACCTCAAACTCCTACGAGCAGTACTTC
>TRBV4-3|once|.|14|TRBJ2-7
CASSQDLRTYEQYF
TGCGCCAGCAGCCAAGATTTGAGAACCTACGAGCAGTACTTC
>TRBV6-5|.|TRBD1|13|TRBJ1-1
CASRYRQGTEAFF
TGTGCCAGCAGATACAGACAGGGGACTGAAGCTTTCTTT
>TRBV6-5|.|TRBD1|14|TRBJ2-7
CASSRDRGRDEQYF
TGTGCCAGCAGTAGGGACAGGGGGCGTGACGAGCAGTACTTC
>TRBV16|.|.|15|TRBJ2-3
CASSRPQEGTDTQYF
TGTGCCAGCAGCCGACCCCAAGAGGGCACAGATACGCAGTATTTT
>TRBV9|.|TRBD1|15|TRBJ2-7
CASSGGDRGWSEQYF
TGTGCCAGCAGCGGCGGGGACAGGGGTTGGTCCGAGCAGTACTTC
>TRBV7-9|.|.|14|TRBJ1-1
CASSLAADSTEAFF
TGTGCCAGCAGCTTAGCGGCGGACTCGACTGAAGCTTTCTTT
>TRBV29-1|once|.|13|TRBJ1-2
CSAFSGGLGGYTF
TGCAGCGCCTTTTCGGGGGGTTTGGGTGGCTACACCTTC
>TRBV19|.|TRBD2|12|TRBJ2-1
CASSRGGFEQFF
TGTGCCAGTAGTAGGGGGGGGTTTGAGCAGTTCTTC
>TRBV6-5|once|TRBD1|16|TRBJ1-1
CASSYSTGEVNTEAFF
TGTGCCAGCAGTTACTCGACAGGGGAGGTGAACACTGAAGCTTTCTTT
>TRBV18|once|.|13|TRBJ2-5
CASSPLSQETQYF
TGTGCCAGCTCACCACTTAGTCAAGAGACCCAGTACTTC
>TRBV6-1|.|.|14|TRBJ1-2
CASSEATGLIGYTF
TGTGCCAGCAGTGAAGCCACAGGGTTAATCGGCTACACCTTC
>TRBV11-3|.|.|14|TRBJ2-7
CASSLGVVPYEQYF
TGTGCCAGCAGCTTAGGAGTAGTCCCCTACGAGCAGTACTTC
>TRBV7-2|once|.|15|TRBJ1-2
CASSLSAGDEDGYTF
TGTGCCAGCAGCTTATCAGCGGGGGACGAGGATGGCTACACCTTC
>TRBV6-1|.|.|16|TRBJ1-1
CASSEAPRYSHTEAFF
TGTGCCAGCAGTGAAGCGCCTAGGTATTCCCACACTGAAGCTTTCTTT
>TRBV5-1|.|.|14|TRBJ1-1
CASRPYGRGWVAFF
TGCGCCAGCAGGCCCTATGGGAGGGGATGGGTAGCTTTCTTT
>TRBV27|few|.|13|TRBJ1-5
CASSLMLRQPQHF
TGTGCCAGCAGTTTAATGCTACGGCAGCCCCAGCATTTT
>TRBV11-3|.|TRBD1|15|TRBJ1-2
CASSLRTGGTSGYTF
TGTGCCAGCAGCCTCCGGACAGGGGGAACAAGCGGCTACACCTTC
>TRBV28|.|.|15|TRBJ1-2
CASSPDTDRMYGYTF
TGTGCCAGCAGTCCCGATACCGACAGAATGTATGGCTACACCTTC
>TRBV28|.|TRBD2|13|TRBJ2-7
CASSAGTTYEQYF
TGTGCCAGCAGTGCCGGGACTACCTACGAGCAGTACTTC
>TRBV6-4|.|.|14|TRBJ2-7
CASSSGLSSYEQYF
TGTGCCAGCAGTTCAGGGTTAAGCTCCTACGAGCAGTACTTC
>TRBV4-3|.|TRBD2|17|TRBJ2-1
CASSQEGGTSGNNEQFF
TGCGCCAGCAGCCAAGAAGGGGGGACTAGCGGCAATAATGAGCAGTTCTTC
>TRBV7-3|.|TRBD2|14|TRBJ2-4
CASSLQAGDNIQYF
TGTGCCAGCAGCTTACAAGCGGGAGATAACATTCAGTACTTC
>TRBV7-7|.|.|13|TRBJ2-3
CASSLELEDTQYF
TGTGCTAGCAGCTTAGAACTAGAGGATACGCAGTATTTT
>TRBV25-1|.|.|14|TRBJ2-3
CASSEFTGKDTQYF
TGTGCCAGCAGTGAATTTACCGGGAAAGATACGCAGTATTTT
>TRBV10-3|few|.|13|TRBJ1-1
CAIGDRHYTEAFF
TGTGCCATCGGAGACAGGCACTACACTGAAGCTTTCTTT
>TRBV27|.|TRBD1|13|TRBJ1-2
CASSWDSRVGYTF
TGTGCCAGCAGTTGGGACAGCAGGGTTGGCTACACCTTC
>TRBV18|once|TRBD1|17|TRBJ1-1
CASSPPGQGLLNTEAFF
TGTGCCAGCTCACCACCGGGACAGGGACTACTAAACACTGAAGCTTTCTTT
>TRBV7-9|.|TRBD2|19|TRBJ2-3
CASRPTGTSGRRGTDTQYF
TGTGCCAGCAGACCTACCGGGACTAGCGGGAGGAGGGGGACAGATACGCAGTATTTT
>TRBV18|.|.|11|TRBJ2-2
CASSAAGELFF
TGTGCCAGCTCAGCGGCCGGGGAGCTGTTTTTT
>TRBV30|.|TRBD2|14|TRBJ2-2
CAWNVGLESGELFF
TGTGCCTGGAATGTGGGACTAGAGTCGGGGGAGCTGTTTTTT
>TRBV4-1|.|TRBD1|14|TRBJ2-2
CASSPRQGTGELFF
TGCGCCAGCAGCCCACGACAGGGGACCGGGGAGCTGTTTTTT
>TRBV7-2|.|TRBD2|18|TRBJ2-1
CASSLFGLAGVGNNEQFF
TGTGCCAGCAGCTTATTTGGACTAGCGGGAGTAGGGAACAATGAGCAGTTCTTC
>TRBV5-1|.|TRBD1|16|TRBJ2-1
CASSYSGTGGTNEQFF
TGCGCCAGCAGCTATTCCGGGACAGGGGGTACCAATGAGCAGTTCTTC
>TRBV7-9|once|.|14|TRBJ1-2
CASSPEKVRDGYTF
TGTGCCAGCAGTCCAGAGAAAGTCAGGGATGGCTACACCTTC
>TRBV10-3|.|.|14|TRBJ2-7
CAISTPGAWGEQYF
TGTGCCATCTCAACCCCAGGGGCTTGGGGAGAGCAGTACTTC
>TRBV10-3|.|.|14|TRBJ2-7
CAISGGGPSYEQYF
TGTGCCATCTCTGGGGGAGGACCCTCCTACGAGCAGTACTTC
>TRBV5-1|.|.|14|TRBJ2-3
CASSFRQSTDTQYF
TGCGCCAGCAGCTTTCGTCAGAGCACAGATACGCAGTATTTT
>TRBV28|.|.|14|TRBJ1-5
CASSDGFLDQPQHF
TGTGCCAGCAGTGACGGGTTCCTTGATCAGCCCCAGCATTTT
>TRBV5-8|.|TRBD1|14|TRBJ2-7
CASSLGTGLAEQYF
TGTGCCAGCAGCTTGGGGACAGGGCTTGCCGAGCAGTACTTC
>TRBV6-1|.|TRBD2|15|TRBJ2-5
CASSELAGGPETQYF
TGTGCCAGCAGTGAACTAGCGGGAGGGCCAGAGACCCAGTACTTC
>TRBV29-1|.|.|14|TRBJ1-1
CSGAGQSGLTEAFF
TGCAGCGGTGCAGGGCAATCAGGGTTAACTGAAGCTTTCTTT
>TRBV7-9|.|.|13|TRBJ1-3
CASSLAGGNTIYF
TGTGCCAGCAGCTTAGCGGGCGGAAACACCATATATTTT
>TRBV30|.|TRBD1|15|TRBJ1-2
CAWSVGQGLNYGYTF
TGTGCCTGGAGTGTTGGACAGGGCCTTAACTATGGCTACACCTTC
>TRBV28|few|.|13|TRBJ1-1
CASSTQWSIEAFF
TGTGCCAGCTCTACTCAGTGGAGCATAGAAGCTTTCTTT
>TRBV28|.|.|12|TRBJ1-5
CASSLWDRPQHF
TGTGCCAGCAGTTTATGGGACAGGCCCCAGCATTTT
>TRBV5-5|.|TRBD1|12|TRBJ1-2
CASSLDRVGYTF
TGTGCCAGCAGCTTAGACAGGGTAGGCTACACCTTC
>TRBV5-6|.|TRBD2|16|TRBJ2-7
CASSPKGSGRAYEQYF
TGTGCCAGCAGCCCAAAGGGTAGCGGGAGGGCCTACGAGCAGTACTTC
>TRBV6-5|.|.|11|TRBJ1-1
CASSNPLEAFF
TGTGCCAGCAGTAACCCACTTGAAGCTTTCTTT
>TRBV7-3|.|TRBD1|15|TRBJ1-1
CASSLTNRGDTEAFF
TGTGCCAGCAGCTTAACAAACAGGGGTGACACTGAAGCTTTCTTT
>TRBV11-1|.|.|13|TRBJ2-7
CASSTDRDYEQYF
TGTGCCAGCAGCACAGATCGTGACTACGAGCAGTACTTC
>TRBV7-9|.|TRBD2|14|TRBJ2-1
CASSSSGRRHEQFF
TGTGCCAGCAGCTCTAGCGGGAGACGTCATGAGCAGTTCTTC
>TRBV5-1|.|TRBD1|14|TRBJ1-1
CASSSGTGNTEAFF
TGCGCCAGCAGTTCCGGGACAGGGAACACTGAAGCTTTCTTT